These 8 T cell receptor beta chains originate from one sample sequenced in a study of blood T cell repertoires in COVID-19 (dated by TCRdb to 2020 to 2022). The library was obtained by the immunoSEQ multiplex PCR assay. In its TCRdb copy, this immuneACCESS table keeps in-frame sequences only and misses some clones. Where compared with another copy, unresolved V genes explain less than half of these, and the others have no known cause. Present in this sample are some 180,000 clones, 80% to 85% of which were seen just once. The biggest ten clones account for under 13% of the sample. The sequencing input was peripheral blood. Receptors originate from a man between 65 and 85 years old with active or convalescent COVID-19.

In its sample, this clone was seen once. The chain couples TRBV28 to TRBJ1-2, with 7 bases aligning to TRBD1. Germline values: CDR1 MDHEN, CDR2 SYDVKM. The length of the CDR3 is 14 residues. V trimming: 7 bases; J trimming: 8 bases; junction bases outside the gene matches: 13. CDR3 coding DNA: TGTGCCAGCACCAACGGGGACAGAGTATACGGCTACACCTTC. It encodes CASTNGDRVYGYTF.

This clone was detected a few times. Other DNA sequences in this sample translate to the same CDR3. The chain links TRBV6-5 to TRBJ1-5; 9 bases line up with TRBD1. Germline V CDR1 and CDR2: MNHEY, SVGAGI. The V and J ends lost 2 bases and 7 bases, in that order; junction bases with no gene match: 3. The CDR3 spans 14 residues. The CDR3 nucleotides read TGTGCCAGCAGTTACACGGGACAGGGCCAGCCCCAGCATTTT. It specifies CASSYTGQGQPQHF.

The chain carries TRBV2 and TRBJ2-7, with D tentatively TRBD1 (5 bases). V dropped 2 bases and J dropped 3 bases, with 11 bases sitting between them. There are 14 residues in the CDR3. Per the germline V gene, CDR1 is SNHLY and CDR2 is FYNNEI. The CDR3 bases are TGTGCCAGCAGTGAATACAGGCTAGTCTACGAGCAGTACTTC. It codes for CASSEYRLVYEQYF.

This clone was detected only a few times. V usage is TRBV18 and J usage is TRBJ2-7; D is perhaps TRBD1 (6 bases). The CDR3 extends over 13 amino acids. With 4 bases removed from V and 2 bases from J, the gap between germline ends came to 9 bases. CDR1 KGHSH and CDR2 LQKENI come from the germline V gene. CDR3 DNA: TGTGCCAGCTCACGGACAGCAGCCTACGAGCAGTACTTC. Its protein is CASSRTAAYEQYF.

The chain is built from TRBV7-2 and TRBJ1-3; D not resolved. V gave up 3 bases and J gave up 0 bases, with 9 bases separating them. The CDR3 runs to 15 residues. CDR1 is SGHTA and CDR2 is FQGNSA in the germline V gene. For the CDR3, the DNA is TGTGCCAGCAGCTTCGGCGGCGACTCTGGAAACACCATATATTTT. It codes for CASSFGGDSGNTIYF. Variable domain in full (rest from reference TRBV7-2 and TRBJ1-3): GAGVSQSPSNKVTEKGKDVELRCDPISGHTALYWYRQSLGQGLEFLIYFQGNSAPDKSGLPSDRFSAERTGGSVSTLTIQRTQQEDSAVYLCASSFGGDSGNTIYFGEGSWLTVV.

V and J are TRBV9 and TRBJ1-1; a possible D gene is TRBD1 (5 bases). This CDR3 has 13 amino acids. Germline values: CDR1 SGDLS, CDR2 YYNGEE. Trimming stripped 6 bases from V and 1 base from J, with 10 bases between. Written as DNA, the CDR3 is TGTGCCAGCACCGGGGGAGGGAACACTGAAGCTTTCTTT. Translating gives CASTGGGNTEAFF.

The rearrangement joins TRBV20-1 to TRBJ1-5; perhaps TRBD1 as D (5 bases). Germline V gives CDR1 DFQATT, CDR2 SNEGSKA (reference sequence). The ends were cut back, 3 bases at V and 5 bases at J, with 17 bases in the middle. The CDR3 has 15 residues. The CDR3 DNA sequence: TGCAGTGCTAGTACCCAGCGGGACTACTATCAGCCCCAGCATTTT. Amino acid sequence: CSASTQRDYYQPQHF.

This CDR3 is CASSPGERDLEQYF. CDR3 coding DNA: TGTGCCAGCAGCCCTGGCGAGCGGGACCTCGAGCAGTACTTC. J is TRBJ2-7 and V is TRBV9; 7 bases match TRBD2. The CDR3 extends over 14 amino acids. Germline CDR1 SGDLS, CDR2 YYNGEE. V lost 4 bases to trimming and J lost 6 bases; unmatched junction nucleotides: 10. Filled out from reference TRBV9 and TRBJ2-7, the complete variable domain reads DSGVTQTPKHLITATGQRVTLRCSPRSGDLSVYWYQQSLDQGLQFLIQYYNGEERAKGNILERFSAQQFPDLHSELNLSSLELGDSALYFCASSPGERDLEQYFGPGTRLTVT.